This entry is about one TCR beta chain. Assay used: immunoSEQ multiplex PCR; TCRdb lists only in-frame clones, some missing. The profile covers roughly 84,000 clones, with 81% appearing a single time and 4.6% taken by the ten largest. These data belong to a study of OX40 agonist ivuxolimab in advanced cancers. Study summary: The study treated patients with ivuxolimab, an agonistic anti-OX40 (CD134) antibody. A mean age of roughly 60 years, range roughly 20 to 79, was recorded, and roughly 80% were male.

The origin of this receptor is an adult with an advanced solid tumor such as melanoma, head and neck, liver or kidney cancer. The material was CD4+ or CD8+ T cells sorted from blood, obtained in a trial of the OX40 agonist ivuxolimab.

The CDR3 DNA follows: TGTGCCAGCAGCCACGGCGGGGAGGGCTATGAGCAGTTCTTC. Translating it yields CASSHGGEGYEQFF. The V gene is TRBV5-4, the J gene TRBJ2-1, with 7 nucleotides matching TRBD2. This CDR3 contains 14 residues. The trim removed 4 bases at V and 8 bases at J, leaving 9 bases unmatched. Germline V gene sequence: CDR1 SGHNT, CDR2 YYREEE (reference sequence). The variable domain in full, with the rest retrieved from reference TRBV5-4 and TRBJ2-1, is ETGVTQSPTHLIKTRGQQVTLRCSSQSGHNTVSWYQQALGQGPQFIFQYYREEENGRGNFPPRFSGLQFPNYSSELNVNALELDDSALYLCASSHGGEGYEQFFGPGTRLTVL.